The clone carrying this T cell receptor beta chain was observed at least ten times. TCRdb reprocessed the RACE reads via MiXCR and lists one record per CDR3 protein. The data contain under 100,000 distinct CDR3 sequences, 11% of them singletons. This record comes from a study of human T cells and chemical hapten exposure. Looked up from germline, CDR1 is MDHEN and CDR2 is SYDVKM. V lost 4 bases and J 7 bases, leaving 13 bases between the germline ends. The CDR3 runs 13 residues. As for time point: patch test 2, 6 weeks after DPC sensitization. As to treatment: therapeutic diphenylcyclopropenone sensitization with weekly scalp DPC. Prior to application of each patch test, blood was drawn.

The receptor comes from a woman aged 40 to 49 with alopecia areata. Some clones in this sample may be carry-over from other donors' samples. The material was whole blood, obtained in connection with sensitization to the hapten diphenylcyclopropenone (DPC). This chain uses TRBV28 with TRBJ1-2; no firm D call. CDR3 in amino acids: CASSSAAARGYTF. The DNA of the CDR3 is TGTGCCAGCAGTTCTGCGGCGGCGCGTGGCTACACCTTC.